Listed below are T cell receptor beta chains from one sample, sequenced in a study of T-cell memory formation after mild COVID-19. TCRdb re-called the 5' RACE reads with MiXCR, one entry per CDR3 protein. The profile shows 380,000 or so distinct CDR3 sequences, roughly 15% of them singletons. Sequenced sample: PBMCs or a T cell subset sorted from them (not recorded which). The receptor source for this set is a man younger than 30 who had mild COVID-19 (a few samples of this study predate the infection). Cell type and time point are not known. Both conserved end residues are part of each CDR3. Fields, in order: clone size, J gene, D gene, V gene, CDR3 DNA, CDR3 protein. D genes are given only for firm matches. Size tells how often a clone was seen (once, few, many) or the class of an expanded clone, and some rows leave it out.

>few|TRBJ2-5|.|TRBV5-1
TGCGCCAGCAATTCGGGGGCCGGAGAGACCCAGTACTTC
CASNSGAGETQYF
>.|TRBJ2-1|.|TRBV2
TGTGCCAGCAGCCAACAGGGACAAGGCTCCTACAATGAGCAGTTCTTC
CASSQQGQGSYNEQFF
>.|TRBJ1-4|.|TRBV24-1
TGTGCCACCAGTGAAGCTTGGACAGCAACTAATGAAAAACTGTTTTTT
CATSEAWTATNEKLFF
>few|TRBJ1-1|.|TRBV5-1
TGCGCCAGCAGCTTGGGGTCCAGCGGGAACACTGAAGCTTTCTTT
CASSLGSSGNTEAFF
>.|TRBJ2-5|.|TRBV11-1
TGTGCCAGCAGCTTAGTTGGGACGGAAGAGACCCAGTACTTC
CASSLVGTEETQYF
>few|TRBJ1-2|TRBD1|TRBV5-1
TGCGCCAGCAGCTTCGTAGGTGGGGCAGGGGGCATCCAAGGCTACACCTTC
CASSFVGGAGGIQGYTF
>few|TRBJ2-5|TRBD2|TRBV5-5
TGTGCCAGCAGCCAATCTAGCGGGGGAGGAGAGACCCAGTACTTC
CASSQSSGGGETQYF
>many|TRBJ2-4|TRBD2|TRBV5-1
TGCGCCAGCAGCTTGGCCAGTAGCGGGGGTCGAAACATTCAGTACTTC
CASSLASSGGRNIQYF
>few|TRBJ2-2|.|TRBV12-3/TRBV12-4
TGTGCCAGCAGCTGGGGAAGGGGGGCCGGGGAGCTGTTTTTT
CASSWGRGAGELFF
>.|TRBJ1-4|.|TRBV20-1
TGCAGTGTCCAGATGCAGAATGAAAAACTGTTTTTT
CSVQMQNEKLFF
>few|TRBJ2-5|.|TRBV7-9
TGTGCCAGCGGACCGGCGGGGGAGACCCAGTACTTC
CASGPAGETQYF
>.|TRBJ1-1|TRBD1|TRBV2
TGTGCCAGCAGTGCCGGGACAGAGGTCCCTGAAGCTTTCTTT
CASSAGTEVPEAFF
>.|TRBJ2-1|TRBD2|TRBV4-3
TGCGCCAGCAGCCAAGAGACTAGCGGGGTCAGGGGGCAGTTCTTC
CASSQETSGVRGQFF
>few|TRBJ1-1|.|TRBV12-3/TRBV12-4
TGTGCCAGCAGCATTTTACTGAACACTGAAGCTTTCTTT
CASSILLNTEAFF
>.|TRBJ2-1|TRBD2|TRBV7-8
TGTGCCAGCAGCCCAGGGAGGGGACTAGCGTCCAATGAGCAGTTCTTC
CASSPGRGLASNEQFF
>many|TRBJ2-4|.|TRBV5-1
TGCGCCAGCAGCTTGGACTCGGGTTCAGCCAAAAACATTCAGTACTTC
CASSLDSGSAKNIQYF
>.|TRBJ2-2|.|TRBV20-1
TGCAGTGCTAGAGATCCCGGGACCGGGGAGCTGTTTTTT
CSARDPGTGELFF
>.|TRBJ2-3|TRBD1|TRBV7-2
TGTGCCAGCCTAGCCCGGGACAGGGGTTCAGATACGCAGTATTTT
CASLARDRGSDTQYF
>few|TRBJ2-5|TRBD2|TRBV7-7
TGTGCTAGCAGCGCGGAATTAAGCGGGGGGTATGAGACCCAGTACTTC
CASSAELSGGYETQYF
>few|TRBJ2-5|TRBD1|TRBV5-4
TGTGCCAGCAGCACGACAGGGGAATGGCAAGAGACCCAGTACTTC
CASSTTGEWQETQYF
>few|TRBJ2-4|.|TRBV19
TGTGCCAGTAGCATCCCCGGGACAGCCAAAAACATTCAGTACTTC
CASSIPGTAKNIQYF
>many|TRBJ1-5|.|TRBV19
TGTGCCAGTAGTCCTAGACAGGCCTACAATCAGCCCCAGCATTTT
CASSPRQAYNQPQHF
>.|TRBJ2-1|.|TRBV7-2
TGTGCCAGCAGCTTAAGACTGGTTCAGTTCTTC
CASSLRLVQFF
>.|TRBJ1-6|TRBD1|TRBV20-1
TGCAGTGCTAGAGATGGGAGGACAGGGGGCAGTTCACCCCTCCACTTT
CSARDGRTGGSSPLHF
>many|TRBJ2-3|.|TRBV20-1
TGCAGTGCGCGTGGGGGGGGCGCGGGTTATACGCAGTATTTT
CSARGGGAGYTQYF
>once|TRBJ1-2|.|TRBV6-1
TGTGCCAGCAGTGAAGTCGGACAGAGCTATGGCTACACCTTC
CASSEVGQSYGYTF
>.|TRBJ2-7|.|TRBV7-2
TGTGCCAGCAGCTTAGCGACTCGGGCAGGGTTAAAGTACTTC
CASSLATRAGLKYF
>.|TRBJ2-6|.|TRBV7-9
TGTGCCAGCAGCTTAGCCTGGGACGTCAACGTCCTGACTTTC
CASSLAWDVNVLTF
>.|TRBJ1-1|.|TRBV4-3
TGCGCCAGCAGCCAGGACCGGGCCTACACTGAAGCTTTCTTT
CASSQDRAYTEAFF
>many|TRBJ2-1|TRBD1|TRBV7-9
TGTGCCAGCAGCTTAGACAGGGGGCTCAATGAGCAGTTCTTC
CASSLDRGLNEQFF
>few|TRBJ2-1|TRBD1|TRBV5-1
TGCGCCAGCAGCATCACAGGGGGGAGTTACAATGAGCAGTTCTTC
CASSITGGSYNEQFF
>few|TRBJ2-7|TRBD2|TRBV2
TGTGCCAGCAGCTTCGCTAGCGGGGCCGAGCAGTACTTC
CASSFASGAEQYF